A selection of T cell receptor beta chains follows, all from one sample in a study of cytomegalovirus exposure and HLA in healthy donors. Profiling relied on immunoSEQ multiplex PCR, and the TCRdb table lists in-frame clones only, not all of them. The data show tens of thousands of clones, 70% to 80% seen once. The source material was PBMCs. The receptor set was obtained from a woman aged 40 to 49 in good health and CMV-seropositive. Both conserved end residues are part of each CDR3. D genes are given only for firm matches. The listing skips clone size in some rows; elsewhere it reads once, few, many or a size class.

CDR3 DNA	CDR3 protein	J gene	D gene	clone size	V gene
TGTGCCACCAGCAGAGGTACAGGTACTATGAACACTGAAGCTTTCTTT	CATSRGTGTMNTEAFF	TRBJ1-1	.	few	TRBV15
TGTGCCAGCAGGGGACTATCCTACGAGCAGTACTTC	CASRGLSYEQYF	TRBJ2-7	TRBD2	.	TRBV11-2
TGTGCCAGCAGTGAATACAGGGTAGGGGCGAGCACCGGGGAGCTGTTTTTT	CASSEYRVGASTGELFF	TRBJ2-2	.	.	TRBV25-1
TGTGCCAGCAGGAAAGGACAGGGTAGCTACGAGCAGTACTTC	CASRKGQGSYEQYF	TRBJ2-7	TRBD1	.	TRBV28
TGTGCCAGCAGCTTCCCTCTCGCGCAGGCTGCCACAGATACGCAGTATTTT	CASSFPLAQAATDTQYF	TRBJ2-3	.	.	TRBV7-9
TGTGCCAGCAGCCCCTGGCGGAGGGATGATGGCAATGAGCAGTTCTTC	CASSPWRRDDGNEQFF	TRBJ2-1	.	.	TRBV28
TGTGCCAGCAGCTTATACGGGGAAGGCCTGAACACTGAAGCTTTCTTT	CASSLYGEGLNTEAFF	TRBJ1-1	.	few	TRBV7-2
TGTGCCAGCAGTGACCAGCGGGGGGTCCAAGAGACCCAGTACTTC	CASSDQRGVQETQYF	TRBJ2-5	TRBD2	few	TRBV2
TGTGCCAGCACCTTGCGTCTGCAGGGGAACACTGAAGCTTTCTTT	CASTLRLQGNTEAFF	TRBJ1-1	.	.	TRBV2
TGCGCCAGCAGCCAAGATTGGGACTATAATGAAAAACTGTTTTTT	CASSQDWDYNEKLFF	TRBJ1-4	.	.	TRBV4-3
TGTGCCTGGAGTCCTGGGACAGGGGTGACTGGAAACACCATATATTTT	CAWSPGTGVTGNTIYF	TRBJ1-3	TRBD1	.	TRBV30
TGCAGTGCCCCAGGGGGAACTGAAGCTTTCTTT	CSAPGGTEAFF	TRBJ1-1	TRBD1	.	TRBV20-1
TGTGCCAGCACCCAACGGGACAGGGTTAATTCACCCCTCCACTTT	CASTQRDRVNSPLHF	TRBJ1-6	TRBD1	.	TRBV7-8
TGTGCCACCAGCAGGAACAGCCAAGGAGATACGCAGTATTTT	CATSRNSQGDTQYF	TRBJ2-3	.	.	TRBV15
TGTGCCAGCAGCTCTAACACCGGGGAGCTGTTTTTT	CASSSNTGELFF	TRBJ2-2	.	.	TRBV5-4
TGCAGCGGTGCCAGGGACTACGAGCAGTACTTC	CSGARDYEQYF	TRBJ2-7	.	.	TRBV29-1
TGTGCCTGGACTGTGGCAAAAGATACGCAGTATTTT	CAWTVAKDTQYF	TRBJ2-3	.	few	TRBV30
TGTGCTATACAGGGAAACTATGGCTACACCTTC	CAIQGNYGYTF	TRBJ1-2	.	few	TRBV28
TGCAGTGCTGGTCTACAGGAGACCCAGTACTTC	CSAGLQETQYF	TRBJ2-5	.	.	TRBV20-1
TGCGCCAGCAAGCTGGAAGCGGGGGAGCAGTTCTTC	CASKLEAGEQFF	TRBJ2-1	TRBD2	once	TRBV5-1
TGTGCCAGCAGCTTGGGGAATGGACAGGGCGACGAGCAGTACTTC	CASSLGNGQGDEQYF	TRBJ2-7	TRBD1	.	TRBV7-6
TGCGCCAGCAGCTTCGCAACAGGGTACGAGCAGTACTTC	CASSFATGYEQYF	TRBJ2-7	.	.	TRBV5-1
TGCGCCAGCAGCTCTAGCGGAAGCACAGATACGCAGTATTTT	CASSSSGSTDTQYF	TRBJ2-3	TRBD2	.	TRBV5-1
TGTGCCAGCAGCCACACAGTGGGAGGAACCCCCGGGGAGCTGTTTTTT	CASSHTVGGTPGELFF	TRBJ2-2	.	few	TRBV7-9
TGTGCCAGCAGCTTAGGGACAGGGGAAACTGAAGCTTTCTTT	CASSLGTGETEAFF	TRBJ1-1	TRBD1	.	TRBV7-6
TGCGCCAGCAGTGAGTCGCGGACAGGAAGAGAGACCCAGTACTTC	CASSESRTGRETQYF	TRBJ2-5	TRBD1	.	TRBV10-1
TGTGCCAGCAGTGACATGACAAATCGCGGGGCCCGCGGCGGGGAGCTGTTTTTT	CASSDMTNRGARGGELFF	TRBJ2-2	.	.	TRBV25-1
TGTGCCAGCAGCTGGGGACAGGGGGGCGAGCAGTACTTC	CASSWGQGGEQYF	TRBJ2-7	TRBD1	.	TRBV7-3
TGTGCCAGCAGTTTACAGGAGGACGAAGCTTTCTTT	CASSLQEDEAFF	TRBJ1-1	.	.	TRBV28
TGTGCCAGCAGCAGGTCTGCTAGCGGGGGATCCTACGAGCAGTACTTC	CASSRSASGGSYEQYF	TRBJ2-7	TRBD2	.	TRBV5-4
TGTGCCAGCAGCCCCCGTTTAATCTATGGCTACACCTTC	CASSPRLIYGYTF	TRBJ1-2	.	.	TRBV11-2
TGCGCCAGCAGTGAGTCGGTGGAGGGGTCCGGGGAGCTGTTTTTT	CASSESVEGSGELFF	TRBJ2-2	.	.	TRBV10-1
TGTGCCAGCAGTACGGGGACAGCCCGCACAGATACGCAGTATTTT	CASSTGTARTDTQYF	TRBJ2-3	TRBD1	.	TRBV5-4
TGTGCCAGCAGCGCCGGAGGGTTTTTT	CASSAGGFF	TRBJ2-2	.	.	TRBV9
TGTGCCAGCAGCCCAGGGTGGGAGACCCAGTACTTC	CASSPGWETQYF	TRBJ2-5	.	.	TRBV6-5
TGTGCCAGCAGCGGTAGTGGGGGGAAGAACACTGAAGCTTTCTTT	CASSGSGGKNTEAFF	TRBJ1-1	.	.	TRBV11-2
TGTGCCAGCAGCCCCCTGGGGACTAGCGACGAGCAGTACTTC	CASSPLGTSDEQYF	TRBJ2-7	TRBD2	.	TRBV11-2
TGTGCCAGCAGCTTGGAGGGAGGAACCCCCTACGAGCAGTACTTC	CASSLEGGTPYEQYF	TRBJ2-7	.	.	TRBV9
TGTGCCATCAGTAATACTAACAGACAGGGGGCGAATCAGCCCCAGCATTTT	CAISNTNRQGANQPQHF	TRBJ1-5	TRBD1	.	TRBV10-3
TGCGCCAGCAGCCCTCGCGGGGACGATGGCTACACCTTC	CASSPRGDDGYTF	TRBJ1-2	.	.	TRBV5-1
TGTGCCGGGGACAGGGGTCGGAACACTGAAGCTTTCTTT	CAGDRGRNTEAFF	TRBJ1-1	TRBD1	.	TRBV30
TGTGCCAGCAGCTTAGATCTGGCTCCCCAGCATTTT	CASSLDLAPQHF	TRBJ1-5	.	.	TRBV11-3
TGTGCCAGCAGTCAGGACAGGGGCGTCACAGATACGCAGTATTTT	CASSQDRGVTDTQYF	TRBJ2-3	TRBD1	.	TRBV28
TGTGCCAGTACAAGCGTGCCAGTGAACTATGGCTACACCTTC	CASTSVPVNYGYTF	TRBJ1-2	.	.	TRBV7-9
TGCGCCAGCAGCTTGGGGACAGGGGGCAGCACCGGGGAGCTGTTTTTT	CASSLGTGGSTGELFF	TRBJ2-2	TRBD1	.	TRBV5-1
TGCAGCGTTGGACGGAGTCTACAGCCCCAGCATTTT	CSVGRSLQPQHF	TRBJ1-5	.	.	TRBV29-1
TGTGCCAGCAGTGATAATTCGGGGATAGGAGAGACCCAGTACTTC	CASSDNSGIGETQYF	TRBJ2-5	.	.	TRBV2
TGTGCCAGCGAGAGGCAAGCGAACACCGGGGAGCTGTTTTTT	CASERQANTGELFF	TRBJ2-2	.	.	TRBV6-5
TGTGCCACGGGACTAGCCCCCAACCAAGAGACCCAGTACTTC	CATGLAPNQETQYF	TRBJ2-5	TRBD2	.	TRBV6-5
TGCGCCAGCAGCCAAGACCCAAATGGCAATCAGCCCCAGCATTTT	CASSQDPNGNQPQHF	TRBJ1-5	.	.	TRBV4-1
TGTGCCAGCAGTTACTCGTCGCAGGGTAGAGAAAAACTGTTTTTT	CASSYSSQGREKLFF	TRBJ1-4	.	.	TRBV6-5
TGTGCCAGCAGGGGGGGGGTGCCAGATACGCAGTATTTT	CASRGGVPDTQYF	TRBJ2-3	TRBD2	.	TRBV6-5
TGTGCCAGCAGCCCACAGGGGCGGGGGGCCCTCCACTTT	CASSPQGRGALHF	TRBJ1-6	.	.	TRBV21-1